This T cell receptor (beta chain) came from a study of siplizumab effects on memory and regulatory T cells. Findings of the study overall: Memory T cells appeared less diverse than naive cells, which seemed to contribute substantially to alloresponse.

Concerning this clone: Its antigen is unidentified.

Assaying covered about 99,000 TCR templates per sample. TCRdb keeps only in-frame clones here, not all; method: immunoSEQ multiplex PCR. The table shows 100,000 to 120,000 clones, with roughly 92% occurring only once. The sequence derives from a human donor in good health. The specimen was CD4+ T cells sorted from blood.

The CDR3 nucleotides read TGCGCCAGCAGTCCCGGACAGGTTTATGGCTACACCTTC. Residues: CASSPGQVYGYTF. The chain links TRBV5-1 to TRBJ1-2, with 7 bases that match TRBD1. The CDR3 sequence is 13 residues long. Germline CDR1 reads SGHRS; CDR2 reads YFSETQ. Trimming cost V 5 bases and J 5 bases; bases outside gene matches: 6.